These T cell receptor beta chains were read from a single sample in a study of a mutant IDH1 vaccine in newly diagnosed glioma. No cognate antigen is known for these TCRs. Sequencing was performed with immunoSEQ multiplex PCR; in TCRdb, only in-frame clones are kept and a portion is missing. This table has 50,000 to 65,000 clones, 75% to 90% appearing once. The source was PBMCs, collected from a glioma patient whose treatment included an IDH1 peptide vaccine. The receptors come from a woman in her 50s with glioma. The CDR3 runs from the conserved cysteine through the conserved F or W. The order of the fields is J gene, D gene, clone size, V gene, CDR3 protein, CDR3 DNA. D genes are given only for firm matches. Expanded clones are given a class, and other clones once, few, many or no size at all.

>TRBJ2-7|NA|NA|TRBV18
CASSFQGGNSYEQYF
TGTGCCAGCTCATTCCAGGGGGGGAACTCCTACGAGCAGTACTTC
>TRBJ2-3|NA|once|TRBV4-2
CASSQTGEAGTPYTQYF
TGTGCCAGCAGCCAAACGGGGGAGGCGGGAACTCCCTATACGCAGTATTTT
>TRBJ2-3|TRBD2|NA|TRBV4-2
CASSQDRGLAGEEQYF
TGTGCCAGCAGCCAAGACCGGGGACTAGCGGGGGAGGAGCAGTATTTT
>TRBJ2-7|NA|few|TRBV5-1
CASSSRAGSYEQYF
TGCGCCAGCAGCTCCCGAGCAGGGTCCTACGAGCAGTACTTC
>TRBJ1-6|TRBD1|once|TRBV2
CASSEEGQGASPLHF
TGTGCCAGCAGTGAAGAGGGACAGGGTGCCTCACCCCTCCACTTT
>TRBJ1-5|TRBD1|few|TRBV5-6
CASSRIPGTVNQPQHF
TGTGCCAGCAGCAGAATTCCCGGGACAGTCAATCAGCCCCAGCATTTT
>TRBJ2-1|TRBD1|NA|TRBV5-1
CASSPNRGVNNEQFF
TGCGCCAGCAGCCCGAACAGGGGAGTCAACAATGAGCAGTTCTTC
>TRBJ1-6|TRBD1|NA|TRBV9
CASSVGAGGYNSPLHF
TGTGCCAGCAGCGTAGGGGCAGGGGGCTATAATTCACCCCTCCACTTT
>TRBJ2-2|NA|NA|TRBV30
CAWSKVRGRSSGELFF
TGTGCCTGGAGTAAGGTTAGGGGGAGGTCGTCCGGGGAGCTGTTTTTT
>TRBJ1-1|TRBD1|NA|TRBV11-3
CASSPTGGAEAFF
TGTGCCAGCAGCCCGACAGGGGGGGCTGAAGCTTTCTTT
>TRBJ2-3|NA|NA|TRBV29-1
CSAARGSSTDTQYF
TGCAGCGCCGCCCGGGGATCTAGCACAGATACGCAGTATTTT
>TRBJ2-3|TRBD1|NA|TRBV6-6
CASSADRAADTQYF
TGTGCCAGCAGTGCGGACAGGGCGGCAGATACGCAGTATTTT
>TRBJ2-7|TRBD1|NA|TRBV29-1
CSVEVPGTAYEQYF
TGCAGCGTTGAAGTCCCCGGGACAGCCTACGAGCAGTACTTC
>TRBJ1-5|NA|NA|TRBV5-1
CASNDRPGGARNQPQHF
TGCGCCAGCAACGACCGCCCTGGGGGGGCGCGCAATCAGCCCCAGCATTTT
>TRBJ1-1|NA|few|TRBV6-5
CASRKQYTEAFF
TGTGCCAGCAGAAAACAGTACACTGAAGCTTTCTTT
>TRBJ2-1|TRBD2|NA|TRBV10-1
CASSRSGGRDEQFF
TGCGCCAGCAGTAGAAGCGGGGGAAGGGATGAGCAGTTCTTC
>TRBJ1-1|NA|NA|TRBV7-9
CASSFYDKNTEAFF
TGTGCCAGCAGCTTTTACGACAAGAACACTGAAGCTTTCTTT
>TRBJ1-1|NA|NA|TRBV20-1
CSWLDAEAFF
TGCAGCTGGCTAGACGCTGAAGCTTTCTTT
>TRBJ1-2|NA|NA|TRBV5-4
CASSLQGGRFGYTF
TGTGCCAGCAGCTTACAGGGAGGGCGTTTTGGCTACACCTTC
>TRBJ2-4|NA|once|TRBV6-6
CASTYDQRNIQYF
TGTGCCAGCACTTACGACCAGAGGAACATTCAGTACTTC
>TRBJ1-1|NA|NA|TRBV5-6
CASSLVNGDANTEAFF
TGTGCCAGCAGCTTGGTAAATGGGGACGCGAACACTGAAGCTTTCTTT
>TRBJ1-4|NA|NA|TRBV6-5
CASSYSSRALNEKLFF
TGTGCCAGCAGTTACTCGAGTAGGGCCTTGAATGAAAAACTGTTTTTT
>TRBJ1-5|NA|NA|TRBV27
CASSFTFSNQPQHF
TGTGCCAGCAGTTTTACCTTTAGCAATCAGCCCCAGCATTTT
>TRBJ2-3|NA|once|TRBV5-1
CASASGGASTDTQYF
TGCGCCAGCGCCTCGGGCGGGGCTAGCACAGATACGCAGTATTTT
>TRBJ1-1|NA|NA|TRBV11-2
CASSVTTGSYNTEAFF
TGTGCCAGCAGCGTAACAACAGGGTCCTACAACACTGAAGCTTTCTTT
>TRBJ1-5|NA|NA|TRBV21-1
CASTPGQGLGNQPQHF
TGTGCCAGCACCCCGGGACAGGGGTTGGGCAATCAGCCCCAGCATTTT
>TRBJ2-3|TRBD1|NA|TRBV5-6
CASSFLDRAEDTQYF
TGTGCCAGCAGCTTTTTGGACAGGGCCGAGGATACGCAGTATTTT
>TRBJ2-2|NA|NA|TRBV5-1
CASSLFGTGELFF
TGCGCCAGCAGCTTGTTCGGCACCGGGGAGCTGTTTTTT
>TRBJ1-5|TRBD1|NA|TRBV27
CASRLDRVSNQPQHF
TGTGCCAGCAGGCTAGACAGGGTTAGCAATCAGCCCCAGCATTTT
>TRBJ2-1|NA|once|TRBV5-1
CASSLVLSNEQFF
TGCGCCAGCAGCTTGGTACTGTCTAATGAGCAGTTCTTC
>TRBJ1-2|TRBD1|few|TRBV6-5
CASSYSHSGTGKGYTF
TGTGCCAGCAGTTACTCCCATTCGGGGACAGGGAAGGGCTACACCTTC
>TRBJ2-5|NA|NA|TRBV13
CASSKEQGRETQYF
TGTGCCAGCAGCAAAGAACAGGGAAGAGAGACCCAGTACTTC
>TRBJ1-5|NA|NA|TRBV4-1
CASSPLGAQPQHF
TGCGCCAGCAGCCCCTTAGGGGCTCAGCCCCAGCATTTT
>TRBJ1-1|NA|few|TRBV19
CASKPRQNTEAFF
TGTGCCAGTAAACCCCGGCAGAACACTGAAGCTTTCTTT
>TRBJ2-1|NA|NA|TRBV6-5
CASRGDTYNEQFF
TGTGCCAGCAGAGGGGACACCTACAATGAGCAGTTCTTC
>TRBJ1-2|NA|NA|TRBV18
CASSLDLGGYYGYTF
TGTGCCAGCTCACTAGACTTAGGGGGATACTATGGCTACACCTTC
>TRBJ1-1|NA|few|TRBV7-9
CASSLKTLPEAFF
TGTGCCAGCAGCTTAAAGACCCTCCCCGAAGCTTTCTTT
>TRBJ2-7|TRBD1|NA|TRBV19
CASTNDRGGSYEQYF
TGTGCCAGTACTAACGACAGGGGAGGATCCTACGAGCAGTACTTC
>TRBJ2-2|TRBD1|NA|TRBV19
CASSYADRGNTGELFF
TGTGCCAGTAGCTATGCAGACAGGGGGAACACCGGGGAGCTGTTTTTT
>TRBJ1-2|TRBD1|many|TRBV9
CASSAFTGGGYTF
TGTGCCAGCAGCGCCTTCACAGGGGGCGGCTACACCTTC
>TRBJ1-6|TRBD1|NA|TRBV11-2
CASSSSRDRYNSPLHF
TGTGCCAGCAGCTCCTCCCGGGACAGGTATAATTCACCCCTCCACTTT
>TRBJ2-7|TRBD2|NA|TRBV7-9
CASSPRGTSPYEQYF
TGTGCCAGCAGCCCGCGGGGGACTAGTCCGTACGAGCAGTACTTC
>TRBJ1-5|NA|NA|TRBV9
CASSVEGQRNQPQHF
TGTGCCAGCAGCGTAGAAGGACAGAGAAATCAGCCCCAGCATTTT
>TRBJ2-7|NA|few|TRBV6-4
CASSDSGGYEQYF
TGTGCCAGCAGTGACTCGGGGGGCTACGAGCAGTACTTC
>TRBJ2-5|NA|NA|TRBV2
CASSEVGRETQYF
TGTGCCAGCAGTGAAGTAGGGCGAGAGACCCAGTACTTC
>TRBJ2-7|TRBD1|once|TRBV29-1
CSVDLGTGNEQYF
TGCAGCGTTGATTTAGGGACAGGGAACGAGCAGTACTTC